Shown below are 31 T cell receptor beta chains from a single sample sequenced in a study of graft-versus-host responses after intestinal transplantation. Clones were read by immunoSEQ multiplex PCR, and TCRdb kept only the in-frame ones, dropping some. In the table there are some 70,000 clones, around 86% of which are singletons. Antigens for these TCRs are unknown. The sample consisted of unstimulated CD8+ T cells sorted from spleen or lymph node cells, taken before transplant. These receptors came from a human donor who was the organ donor for an intestinal transplant.

The count of this clone is one. The chain employs TRBV4-1 and TRBJ2-1, with 9 bases identical to TRBD2. CDR1 MGHRA and CDR2 YSYEKL come from the germline V gene. Trimming took 2 bases from V and 9 from J; bases not matched to a gene: 8. The CDR3 consists of 15 residues. This chain's CDR3 is CASSQILAGVSEQFF. The CDR3 bases are TGCGCCAGCAGCCAAATCTTAGCGGGGGTAAGTGAGCAGTTCTTC.

The genes are TRBV29-1 and TRBJ1-2; no reliable D call. This CDR3 is 12 amino acids long. The germline V gene has CDR1 SQVTM and CDR2 ANQGSEA. The ends were cut back, 7 bases at V and 2 bases at J, with 11 bases in the middle. CDR3 in amino acids: CSASGGNYGYTF. The CDR3, as DNA: TGCAGCGCTAGTGGAGGGAACTATGGCTACACCTTC.

The rearrangement links TRBV2 to TRBJ1-1, with D hard to call. CDR1 and CDR2 (germline): SNHLY, FYNNEI. The CDR3 is 13 residues long. V dropped 6 bases and J dropped 1 base, with 9 bases sitting between them. CDR3: CASRGRGNTEAFF. In DNA, the CDR3 is TGTGCCAGCAGGGGTCGGGGGAACACTGAAGCTTTCTTT.

The chain links TRBV7-2 to TRBJ2-7; D unresolved. CDR3 length: 14 residues. With 1 base removed from V and 0 bases from J, the gap between germline ends came to 7 bases. Per the germline V gene, CDR1 is SGHTA and CDR2 is FQGNSA. The CDR3 loop reads CASSLVGSSYEQYF. The CDR3 region has the DNA TGTGCCAGCAGCTTAGTCGGCAGCTCCTACGAGCAGTACTTC.

V and J are TRBV28 and TRBJ1-1, with 7 bases identical to TRBD1. J gave up 1 base and V 6 bases, and 8 bases lay outside the gene matches. The CDR3 is made up of 15 amino acids. The germline CDR1 and CDR2 sequences are MDHEN and SYDVKM. The CDR3 region has the DNA TGTGCCAGCAGCGTGACAGGGATTACGAACACTGAAGCTTTCTTT. Protein product: CASSVTGITNTEAFF.

This chain links TRBV10-3 with TRBJ2-3; perhaps TRBD1 as D (6 bases). With 10 bases removed from V and 2 bases from J, the gap between germline ends came to 10 bases. The CDR3 contains 12 residues. CDR1 and CDR2 (germline): ENHRY, SYGVKD. This CDR3 reads CATRTATDTQYF. As DNA, the CDR3 is TGTGCCACCAGGACAGCCACAGATACGCAGTATTTT.

V is TRBV28 and J is TRBJ1-2, with D possibly being TRBD1 (6 bases). There are 13 residues in the CDR3. The V gene lost 6 bases and the J gene lost 4 bases, with 12 bases spanning the gap. Germline values: CDR1 MDHEN, CDR2 SYDVKM. Here the CDR3 reads CASRLTGFYGYTF. The DNA for the CDR3 is TGTGCCAGCAGATTGACAGGCTTCTATGGCTACACCTTC.

The chain couples TRBV19 to TRBJ2-5; 7 positions agree with TRBD1. The J call may be incorrect, as the DNA end agrees better with TRBJ2-7. Germline CDR1 reads LNHDA; CDR2 reads SQIVND (reference sequence). This CDR3 contains 14 residues. This CDR3 reads CASSSRDRNYEQYF. Written as DNA, the CDR3 is TGTGCCAGTAGTAGCCGGGACAGAAATTACGAGCAGTACTTC.

The rearrangement links TRBV29-1 to TRBJ2-1; D may be TRBD1 (6 bases). Germline CDR1 and CDR2: SQVTM and ANQGSEA. The CDR3 has 15 amino acids. V was trimmed by 3 bases and J by 5 bases, leaving 17 bases between them. The CDR3, as DNA: TGCAGCGTTGAGCAACCGTGGGACATTGACAATGAGCAGTTCTTC. Its protein product is CSVEQPWDIDNEQFF.

This chain joins TRBV5-1 and TRBJ2-7; TRBD1 agrees at 12 bases. Germline V gives CDR1 SGHRS, CDR2 YFSETQ. The CDR3 spans 14 residues. The J segment lost 5 bases and the V segment lost 4 bases, leaving 4 bases of the junction unmatched. Here the CDR3 reads CASSPGTGGNEQYF. The CDR3 DNA is TGCGCCAGCAGCCCCGGGACAGGGGGCAACGAGCAGTACTTC.

A few counts support this clone. The chain carries TRBV27 and TRBJ2-3; 7 bases fit TRBD2. V gave up 10 bases and J gave up 3 bases; unmatched junction bases: 10. From germline, CDR1 is MNHEY and CDR2 SMNVEV (reference sequence). The CDR3 has 14 residues. The CDR3 region is CATATSMLTDTQYF. The CDR3 nucleotides are TGTGCCACCGCGACTAGCATGCTTACAGATACGCAGTATTTT.

The chain employs TRBV7-9 and TRBJ2-2; D remains ambiguous. This CDR3 spans 15 amino acids. Germline loops: CDR1 SEHNR, CDR2 FQNEAQ (reference sequence). Between the trimmed V and J ends, which lost 4 bases and 2 bases, there was a span of 11 bases. CDR3 nucleotide sequence: TGTGCCAGCAGCTGGGAACACGTTAACACCGGGGAGCTGTTTTTT. This translates into CASSWEHVNTGELFF.

This chain connects TRBV5-1 to TRBJ2-7; D not certain. The V end was cut by 5 bases, the J end by 8 bases, with 17 bases between. Germline V lookup: CDR1 SGHRS, CDR2 YFSETQ. The CDR3 contains 13 residues. The CDR3 DNA sequence: TGCGCCAGCAGGGCCACCAAACAAGTGCAGCAGTACTTC. Translating it yields CASRATKQVQQYF.

This rearrangement joins TRBV2 to TRBJ2-1, with 12 bases identical to TRBD2. CDR1 and CDR2 (germline): SNHLY, FYNNEI. This CDR3 region has 15 residues. Losses at the gene ends were 4 bases for V and 8 bases for J; bases not matched to a gene: 6. The CDR3 coding sequence is TGTGCCAGCAGTGGGACTAGCGGGGAATCGGATGAGCAGTTCTTC. Protein sequence: CASSGTSGESDEQFF.

The V and J genes are TRBV19 and TRBJ2-7; either TRBD1 or TRBD2 may fit D (5 bases each). There are 15 residues in the CDR3. Looked up from germline, CDR1 is LNHDA and CDR2 is SQIVND (reference sequence). The germline V and J ends were trimmed by 5 bases and 2 bases, with 16 bases remaining between them. CDR3: CASSLTGLGTYEQYF. CDR3 bases: TGTGCCAGTAGTTTGACGGGGCTTGGGACCTACGAGCAGTACTTC.

V and J are TRBV7-6 and TRBJ2-1; the D is unclear. This CDR3 contains 16 residues. The germline CDR1 and CDR2 sequences are SGHVS and FNYEAQ. Deletions cut 5 bases from V and 0 bases from J, with 14 bases between. CDR3 loop: CASSPNQLSSYNEQFF. DNA of the CDR3: TGTGCCAGCAGCCCCAATCAGTTGTCCTCCTACAATGAGCAGTTCTTC.

The CDR3 DNA sequence: TGCGCCAGCAGCCAAACAGGGGATCAGCCCCAGCATTTT. Translating it yields CASSQTGDQPQHF. The chain couples TRBV4-1 to TRBJ1-5; 7 bases match TRBD1. Trimming took 2 bases from V and 5 from J; bases not matched to a gene: 0. Germline CDR1 is MGHRA and CDR2 is YSYEKL. The CDR3 contains 13 residues.

The rearrangement joins TRBV10-3 to TRBJ2-7; perhaps D is TRBD1 or TRBD2 (5 bases each). The CDR3 length is 11 residues. The ends were cut back, 9 bases at V and 5 bases at J, with 11 bases in the middle. The germline CDR1 and CDR2 sequences are ENHRY and SYGVKD. The CDR3 nucleotides are TGTGCCATAAGAGAGGGGAACGAGCAGTACTTC. Translation gives CAIREGNEQYF.

The chain uses TRBV4-1 and TRBJ1-3, with 7 bases that match TRBD1. This CDR3 has 19 amino acids. The V gene's germline CDR1 is MGHRA and CDR2 YSYEKL. Losses at the gene ends were 4 bases for V and 0 bases for J; bases not matched to a gene: 15. The CDR3 DNA reads as TGCGCCAGCAGCCGGTTTATCAGAGGGGGCTACAACTCTGGAAACACCATATATTTT. Amino acids: CASSRFIRGGYNSGNTIYF.

In its sample, this clone was seen once. This chain connects TRBV19 to TRBJ2-5, with 12 bases matching TRBD2. CDR3 size: 15 residues. Germline CDR1 reads LNHDA; CDR2 reads SQIVND (reference sequence). Trimming cost V 4 bases and J 0 bases; bases outside gene matches: 0. CDR3 region: CASSRLAGDQETQYF. CDR3 nucleotide sequence: TGTGCCAGTAGTAGACTAGCGGGGGACCAAGAGACCCAGTACTTC. The entire variable domain, with the rest obtained from reference TRBV19 and TRBJ2-5, is as follows: DGGITQSPKYLFRKEGQNVTLSCEQNLNHDAMYWYRQDPGQGLRLIYYSQIVNDFQKGDIAEGYSVSREKKESFPLTVTSAQKNPTAFYLCASSRLAGDQETQYFGPGTRLLVL.

This sequence joins TRBV5-1 and TRBJ2-7; D perhaps matches TRBD1 (6 bases). Germline CDR1 SGHRS, CDR2 YFSETQ. Trimming took off 0 bases at V and 3 bases at J, with 13 bases between the two ends. The CDR3 length is 15 residues. DNA of the CDR3: TGCGCCAGCAGCTTGGTTGGGCCGGGACACTACGAGCAGTACTTC. Protein sequence: CASSLVGPGHYEQYF.

The chain couples TRBV5-8 to TRBJ2-5; 7 bases agree with TRBD1. The CDR3 sequence is 16 residues long. Germline V gene lookup returns CDR1 SGHTS and CDR2 YDEGEE. J lost 4 bases, V lost 4 bases, and 13 bases had no gene match. The CDR3 here is CASSTGTAENRETQYF. The DNA for the CDR3 is TGTGCCAGCAGCACAGGGACAGCCGAGAATAGAGAGACCCAGTACTTC.

This chain uses TRBV9 with TRBJ2-7, with a possible D match to TRBD1 (6 bases). From germline, CDR1 is SGDLS and CDR2 YYNGEE. CDR3 length equals 14 residues. V was cut by 4 bases and J by 0 bases, with 11 bases left in between. CDR3 nucleotide sequence: TGTGCCAGCAGCTTCAGAGGGGGCTCCTACGAGCAGTACTTC. Translation: CASSFRGGSYEQYF.

The chain is built from TRBV11-2 and TRBJ1-3; D gene uncertain. Trimming removed 5 bases at V and 1 base at J, with 18 bases between. Germline V gives CDR1 SGHAT, CDR2 FQNNGV. This CDR3 is built from 17 residues. The CDR3 coding sequence is TGTGCCAGCAGCCCCTGGTCATCCGGAGATTCTGGAAACACCATATATTTT. The encoded protein is CASSPWSSGDSGNTIYF.

This chain uses TRBV4-2 with TRBJ2-5; D might be TRBD2 (7 bases). The J call may be in error: the DNA end matches TRBJ2-7 better. Germline-derived CDR1 and CDR2 are LGHNA and YNFKEQ. The CDR3 is 18 residues long. The DNA for the CDR3 is TGTGCCAGCAGCCAAGAACGCTGGGCGGGGGCAATTACCTACGAGCAGTACTTC. This translates into CASSQERWAGAITYEQYF.

The sample holds a few counts of this clone. The same CDR3 arises from other DNA sequences in this sample as well. The chain employs TRBV5-1 and TRBJ2-1; D is ambiguous. This CDR3 comprises 11 residues. V dropped 0 bases and J dropped 6 bases, with 1 base sitting between them. The V gene's germline CDR1 is SGHRS and CDR2 YFSETQ. CDR3 amino acids: CASSLGNEQFF. DNA of the CDR3: TGCGCCAGCAGCTTGGGCAATGAGCAGTTCTTC. The whole variable domain, filled in from reference TRBV5-1 and TRBJ2-1, reads KAGVTQTPRYLIKTRGQQVTLSCSPISGHRSVSWYQQTPGQGLQFLFEYFSETQRNKGNFPGRFSGRQFSNSRSEMNVSTLELGDSALYLCASSLGNEQFFGPGTRLTVL.

There are a few counts of this clone. The genes are TRBV19 and TRBJ2-7; D uncertain. Germline CDR1 and CDR2: LNHDA and SQIVND (reference sequence). Trimming removed 1 base at V and 2 bases at J, with 6 bases between. The CDR3 covers 13 residues. The CDR3, as DNA: TGTGCCAGTAGTATAGGTCCGGCCTACGAGCAGTACTTC. Translating it yields CASSIGPAYEQYF.

This clone has only one observation. The rearrangement joins TRBV30 to TRBJ2-7, with 8 positions matching TRBD1. V trimming: 6 bases; J trimming: 1 base; junction bases outside the gene matches: 5. The germline V gene has CDR1 GTSNPN and CDR2 SVGIG (reference sequence). CDR3 size: 13 residues. The CDR3 region has the DNA TGTGCCTGCGCCAGGACAGGGTCCTACGAGCAGTACTTC. Protein product: CACARTGSYEQYF. The variable domain in full, completed from reference TRBV30 and TRBJ2-7, reads SQTIHQWPATLVQPVGSPLSLECTVEGTSNPNLYWYRQAAGRGLQLLFYSVGIGQISSEVPQNLSASRPQDRQFILSSKKLLLSDSGFYLCACARTGSYEQYFGPGTRLTVT.

The chain uses TRBV5-1 and TRBJ2-7; 7 nucleotides match TRBD1. The CDR3 loop spans 14 amino acids. In germline, CDR1 is SGHRS, CDR2 YFSETQ. V was pared by 2 bases and J by 3 bases, with 5 bases of the junction left unmatched. The CDR3 nucleotides read TGCGCCAGCAGCTTTGACAGGGTCCACTACGAGCAGTACTTC. Translated: CASSFDRVHYEQYF.

The rearrangement uses TRBV7-3 and TRBJ2-1; D tentatively reads TRBD1 or TRBD2 (7 bases each). Germline assignment: CDR1 SGHTA and CDR2 FQGTGA. Trimming pared 5 bases from V and 8 bases from J, leaving 16 bases between. This CDR3 is built from 14 residues. CDR3 sequence reads: CASSGAGGRDEQFF. The CDR3 coding sequence is TGTGCCAGCAGCGGGGCAGGGGGGAGGGATGAGCAGTTCTTC.

The chain has TRBV6-6 and TRBJ2-3; 9 bases align to TRBD2. Trimming cost V 6 bases and J 4 bases; bases outside gene matches: 11. Germline V gene lookup returns CDR1 MNHNY and CDR2 SVGAGI (reference sequence). This CDR3 contains 16 residues. CDR3 loop: CASRLSGSGGPDTQYF. The CDR3 region has the DNA TGTGCCAGCAGATTATCGGGAAGCGGGGGGCCAGATACGCAGTATTTT.